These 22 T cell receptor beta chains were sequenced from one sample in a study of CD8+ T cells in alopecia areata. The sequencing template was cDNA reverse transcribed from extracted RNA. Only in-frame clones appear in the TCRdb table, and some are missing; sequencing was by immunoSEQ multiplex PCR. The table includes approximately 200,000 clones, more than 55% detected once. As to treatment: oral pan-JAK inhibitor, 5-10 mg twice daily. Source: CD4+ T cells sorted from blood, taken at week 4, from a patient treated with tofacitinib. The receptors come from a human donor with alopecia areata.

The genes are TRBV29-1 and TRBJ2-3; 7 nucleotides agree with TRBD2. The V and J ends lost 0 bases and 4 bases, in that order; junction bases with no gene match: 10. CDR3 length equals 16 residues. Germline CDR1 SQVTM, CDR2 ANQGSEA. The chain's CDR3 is CSVEDRLAVSADTQYF. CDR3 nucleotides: TGCAGCGTTGAAGATCGTCTAGCGGTGAGCGCAGATACGCAGTATTTT.

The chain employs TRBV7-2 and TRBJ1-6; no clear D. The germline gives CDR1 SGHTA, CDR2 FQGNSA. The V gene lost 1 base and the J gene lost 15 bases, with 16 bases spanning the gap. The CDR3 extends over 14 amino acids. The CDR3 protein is CASSLGLVDKLLHF. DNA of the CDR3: TGTGCCAGCAGCTTAGGGCTCGTCGATAAACTCCTCCACTTT.

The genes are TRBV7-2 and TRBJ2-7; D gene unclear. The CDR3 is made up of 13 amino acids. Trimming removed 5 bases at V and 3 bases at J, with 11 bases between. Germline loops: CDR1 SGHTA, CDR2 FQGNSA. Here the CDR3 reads CASSPHKGYEQYF. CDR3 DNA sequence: TGTGCCAGCAGCCCCCATAAGGGCTACGAGCAGTACTTC.

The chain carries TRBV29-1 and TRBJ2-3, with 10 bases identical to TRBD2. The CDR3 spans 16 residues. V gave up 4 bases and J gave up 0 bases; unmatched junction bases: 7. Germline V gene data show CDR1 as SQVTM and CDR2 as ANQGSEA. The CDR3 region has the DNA TGCAGCGTTGTAAAGCGGGGGGGTCCTAGCACAGATACGCAGTATTTT. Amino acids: CSVVKRGGPSTDTQYF.

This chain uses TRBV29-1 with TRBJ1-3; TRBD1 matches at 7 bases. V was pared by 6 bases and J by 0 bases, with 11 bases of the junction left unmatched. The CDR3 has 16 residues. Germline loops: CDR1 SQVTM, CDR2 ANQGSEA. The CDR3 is CSVERGSGGSGNTIYF. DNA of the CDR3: TGCAGCGTGGAGAGGGGATCAGGGGGCTCTGGAAACACCATATATTTT.

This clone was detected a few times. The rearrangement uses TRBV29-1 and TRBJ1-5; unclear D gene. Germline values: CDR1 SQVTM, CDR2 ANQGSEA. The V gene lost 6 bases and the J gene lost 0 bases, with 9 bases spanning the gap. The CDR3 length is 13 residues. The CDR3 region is CSVTTVSNQPQHF. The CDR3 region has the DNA TGCAGCGTGACAACAGTTAGCAATCAGCCCCAGCATTTT.

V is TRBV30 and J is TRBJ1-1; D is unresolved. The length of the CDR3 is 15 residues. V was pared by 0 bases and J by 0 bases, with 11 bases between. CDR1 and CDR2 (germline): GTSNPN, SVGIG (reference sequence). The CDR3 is CAWSVRLGVNTEAFF. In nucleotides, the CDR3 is TGTGCCTGGAGTGTAAGGCTGGGCGTGAACACTGAAGCTTTCTTT.

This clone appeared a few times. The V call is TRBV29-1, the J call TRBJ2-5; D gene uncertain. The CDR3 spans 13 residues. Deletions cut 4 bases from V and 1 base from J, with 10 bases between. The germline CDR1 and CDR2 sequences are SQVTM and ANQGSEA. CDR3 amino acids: CSVGQMIQETQYF. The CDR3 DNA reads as TGCAGCGTTGGGCAGATGATCCAAGAGACCCAGTACTTC.

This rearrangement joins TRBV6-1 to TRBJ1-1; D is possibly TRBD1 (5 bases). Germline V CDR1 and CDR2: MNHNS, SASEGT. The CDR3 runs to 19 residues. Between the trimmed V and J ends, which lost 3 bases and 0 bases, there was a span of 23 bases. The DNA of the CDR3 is TGTGCCAGCAGTGATGGCCGCAGGGCCGCCGAAGACATGAACACTGAAGCTTTCTTT. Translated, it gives CASSDGRRAAEDMNTEAFF.

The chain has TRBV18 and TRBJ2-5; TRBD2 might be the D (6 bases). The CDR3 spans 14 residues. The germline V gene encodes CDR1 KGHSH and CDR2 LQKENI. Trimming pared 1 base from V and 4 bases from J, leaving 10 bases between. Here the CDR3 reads CASSPRDLRETQYF. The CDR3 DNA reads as TGTGCCAGCTCACCACGGGACTTGCGAGAGACCCAGTACTTC. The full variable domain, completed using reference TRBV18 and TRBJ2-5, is NAGVMQNPRHLVRRRGQEARLRCSPMKGHSHVYWYRQLPEEGLKFMVYLQKENIIDESGMPKERFSAEFPKEGPSILRIQQVVRGDSAAYFCASSPRDLRETQYFGPGTRLLVL.

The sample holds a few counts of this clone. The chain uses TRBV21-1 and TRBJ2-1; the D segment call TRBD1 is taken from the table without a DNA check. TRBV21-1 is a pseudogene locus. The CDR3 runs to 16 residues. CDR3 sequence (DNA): TGTGCCAGCAGCAATTTCGGAGGGACAGGGTACAATGAGCAGTTCTTC. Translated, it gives CASSNFGGTGYNEQFF.

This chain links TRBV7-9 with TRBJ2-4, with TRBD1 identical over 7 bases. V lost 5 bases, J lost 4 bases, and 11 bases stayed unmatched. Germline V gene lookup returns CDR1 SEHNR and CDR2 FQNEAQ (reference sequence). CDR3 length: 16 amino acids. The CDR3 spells CASSPSRLGQKNIQYF. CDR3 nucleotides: TGTGCCAGCAGCCCTTCTAGGCTGGGACAGAAAAACATTCAGTACTTC.

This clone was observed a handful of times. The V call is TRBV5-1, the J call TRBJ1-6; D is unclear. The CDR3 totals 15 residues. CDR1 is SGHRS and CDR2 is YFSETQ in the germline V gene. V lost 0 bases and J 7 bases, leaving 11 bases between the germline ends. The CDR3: CASSLEVSRNSPLHF. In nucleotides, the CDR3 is TGCGCCAGCAGCTTGGAAGTGTCTCGGAATTCACCCCTCCACTTT.

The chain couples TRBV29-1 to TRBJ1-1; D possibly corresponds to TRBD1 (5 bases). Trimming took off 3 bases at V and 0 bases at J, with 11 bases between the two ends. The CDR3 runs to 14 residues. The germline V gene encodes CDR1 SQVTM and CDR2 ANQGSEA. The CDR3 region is CSVEYGGMNTEAFF. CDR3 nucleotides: TGCAGCGTTGAGTATGGGGGGATGAACACTGAAGCTTTCTTT. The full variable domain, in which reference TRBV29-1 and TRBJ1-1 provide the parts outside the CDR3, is SAVISQKPSRDICQRGTSLTIQCQVDSQVTMMFWYRQQPGQSLTLIATANQGSEATYESGFVIDKFPISRPNLTFSTLTVSNMSPEDSSIYLCSVEYGGMNTEAFFGQGTRLTVV.

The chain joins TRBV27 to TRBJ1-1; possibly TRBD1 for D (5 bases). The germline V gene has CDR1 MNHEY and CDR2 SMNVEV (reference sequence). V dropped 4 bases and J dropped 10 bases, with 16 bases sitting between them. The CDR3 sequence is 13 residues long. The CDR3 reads CASSSGTPGRAFF. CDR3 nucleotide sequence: TGTGCCAGCAGTTCGGGGACTCCCGGAAGAGCTTTCTTT.

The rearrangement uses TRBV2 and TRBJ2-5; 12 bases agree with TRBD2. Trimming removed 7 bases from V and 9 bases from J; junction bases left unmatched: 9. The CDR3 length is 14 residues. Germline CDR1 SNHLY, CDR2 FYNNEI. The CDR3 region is CASTARLAGASQYF. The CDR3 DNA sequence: TGTGCCAGCACTGCTCGACTAGCGGGGGCCTCCCAGTACTTC.

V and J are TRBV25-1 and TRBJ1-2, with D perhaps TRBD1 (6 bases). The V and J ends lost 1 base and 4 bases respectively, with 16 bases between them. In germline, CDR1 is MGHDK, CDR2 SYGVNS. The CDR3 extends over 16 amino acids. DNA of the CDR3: TGTGCCAGCAGTGAATCCGGAACAGGGTGGGGCTATGGCTACACCTTC. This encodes CASSESGTGWGYGYTF.

CDR3 sequence: CSVWTDNYGYTF. The CDR3 DNA sequence: TGCAGCGTCTGGACGGATAACTATGGCTACACCTTC. The chain recombines TRBV29-1 with TRBJ1-2; D not resolved. The CDR3 extends over 12 amino acids. V lost 6 bases and J lost 1, with 9 bases in between. In germline, CDR1 is SQVTM, CDR2 ANQGSEA.

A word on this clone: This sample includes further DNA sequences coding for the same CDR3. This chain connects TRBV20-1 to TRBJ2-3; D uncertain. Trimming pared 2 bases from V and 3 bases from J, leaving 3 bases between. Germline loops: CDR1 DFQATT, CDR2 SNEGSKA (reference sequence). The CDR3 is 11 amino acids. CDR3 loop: CSARSTDTQYF. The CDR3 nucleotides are TGCAGTGCTAGATCTACAGATACGCAGTATTTT.

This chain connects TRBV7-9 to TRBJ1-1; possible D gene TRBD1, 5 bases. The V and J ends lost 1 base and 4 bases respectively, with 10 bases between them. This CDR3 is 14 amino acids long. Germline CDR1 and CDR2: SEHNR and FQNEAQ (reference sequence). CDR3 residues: CASSLEGAGTEAFF. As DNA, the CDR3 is TGTGCCAGCAGCTTAGAAGGGGCGGGCACTGAAGCTTTCTTT. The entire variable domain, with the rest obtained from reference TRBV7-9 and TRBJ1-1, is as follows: DTGVSQNPRHKITKRGQNVTFRCDPISEHNRLYWYRQTLGQGPEFLTYFQNEAQLEKSRLLSDRFSAERPKGSFSTLEIQRTEQGDSAMYLCASSLEGAGTEAFFGQGTRLTVV.

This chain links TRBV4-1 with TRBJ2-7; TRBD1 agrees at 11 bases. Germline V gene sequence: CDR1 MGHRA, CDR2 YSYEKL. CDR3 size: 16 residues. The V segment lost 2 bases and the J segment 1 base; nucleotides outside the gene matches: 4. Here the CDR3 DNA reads TGCGCCAGCAGCCAATTCGGGACAGGGGGTTCCTACGAGCAGTACTTC. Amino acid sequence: CASSQFGTGGSYEQYF.

CDR3 in DNA: TGCGCCAGCAGCTTGGGGATCTTGCCCAATGAGCAGTTCTTC. Protein product: CASSLGILPNEQFF. This sequence joins TRBV5-1 and TRBJ2-1, with no clear D. This CDR3 contains 14 residues. Per the germline V gene, CDR1 is SGHRS and CDR2 is YFSETQ. Trimming removed 0 bases at V and 6 bases at J, with 10 bases between.